This T cell receptor beta chain was identified during a study of blood T cell repertoires in COVID-19. Looking at the study overall: PBMCs, B-cell-depleted T cells, or T cells provided the cDNA or gDNA that made up the material.

Original handling: Estimates of nucleated cell counts were drawn from the amplification of reference gene primers. TCRdb's table, derived via immunoSEQ multiplex PCR, lists solely in-frame clones and lacks some. The V and J calls and clone size are taken from that table; D and trimming were inferred from the DNA. The table shows about 230,000 clones, with approximately 90% occurring only once. This clone was recorded once. The V end lost 4 bases, the J end lost 6 bases, and 10 bases lay between the germline ends. The CDR3 consists of 12 residues. Germline loops: CDR1 LGHDT, CDR2 YNNKEL (reference sequence). Seattle researchers signed up patients amid active infection and tracked them longitudinally.

Sequenced material: peripheral blood. The rearrangement joins TRBV3-1 (or the pseudogene TRBV3-2) to TRBJ2-7, with no clear D. This TCR came from a man aged 50 or older with COVID-19, enrolled during active disease. In DNA, the CDR3 is TGTGCCAGCAGCCGCACAAGTGCCGAGCAGTACTTC. Translated, it gives CASSRTSAEQYF.